The 20 T cell receptor beta chains listed next were all sequenced from one sample in a study of blood T cell repertoires in COVID-19. Generated by immunoSEQ multiplex PCR, the TCRdb table keeps only in-frame clones and is missing some. The profile shows 75,000 to 95,000 clones, more than 65% of them singletons. The material sequenced was peripheral blood. The receptors stem from a man aged 55 to 70 with acute or convalescent COVID-19.

J is TRBJ1-3 and V is TRBV25-1, with D uncertain. Germline assignment: CDR1 MGHDK and CDR2 SYGVNS. This CDR3 is 15 amino acids long. Between the trimmed V and J ends, which lost 4 bases and 4 bases, there was a span of 14 bases. This chain's CDR3 is CASSGPSGRGNTIYF. The DNA for the CDR3 is TGTGCCAGCAGTGGCCCAAGCGGACGGGGAAACACCATATATTTT.

The rearrangement joins TRBV10-2 to TRBJ1-6; D remains unclear. CDR3 length: 15 amino acids. V lost 4 bases, J lost 5 bases, and 12 bases lay in between. CDR1 WSHSY and CDR2 SAAADI come from the germline V gene. CDR3 sequence reads: CASSGRGLDNSPLHF. The CDR3 DNA follows: TGCGCCAGCAGTGGCCGGGGATTGGATAATTCACCCCTCCACTTT.

The chain carries TRBV5-8 and TRBJ1-6; 9 positions match TRBD1. Unmatched junction bases numbered 9, after V lost 6 bases and J lost 8 bases. CDR1 is SGHTS and CDR2 is YDEGEE in the germline V gene. This CDR3 is built from 15 residues. CDR3 amino acids: CASTLTGGSDSPLHF. The DNA of the CDR3 is TGTGCCAGCACCCTGACAGGGGGATCGGATTCACCCCTCCACTTT. The full variable domain, in which reference TRBV5-8 and TRBJ1-6 provide the parts outside the CDR3, is EAGVTQSPTHLIKTRGQQATLRCSPISGHTSVYWYQQALGLGLQFLLWYDEGEERNRGNFPPRFSGRQFPNYSSELNVNALELEDSALYLCASTLTGGSDSPLHFGNGTRLTVT.

This sequence joins TRBV5-4 and TRBJ2-7; TRBD2 matches 7 bases. This CDR3 has 14 residues. Germline CDR1 reads SGHNT; CDR2 reads YYREEE (reference sequence). The V segment lost 6 bases and the J segment 1 base; nucleotides outside the gene matches: 7. In DNA form, the CDR3 reads TGTGCCAGCACCAAATCGGGGGGTTCCTACGAGCAGTACTTC. Amino acid sequence: CASTKSGGSYEQYF.

The chain carries TRBV4-1 and TRBJ1-6; D might be TRBD1 (5 bases). The CDR3 totals 18 residues. Per the germline V gene, CDR1 is MGHRA and CDR2 is YSYEKL. Between the trimmed V and J ends, which lost 0 bases and 0 bases, there was a span of 12 bases. CDR3 DNA: TGCGCCAGCAGCCAAGATGGGGCAGGGCCCTCCTATAATTCACCCCTCCACTTT. This translates into CASSQDGAGPSYNSPLHF.

The rearrangement links TRBV6-5 to TRBJ2-7, with 10 positions matching TRBD1. CDR3 length equals 15 residues. The V gene's germline CDR1 is MNHEY and CDR2 SVGAGI. Trimming took 5 bases from V and 0 from J; bases not matched to a gene: 4. The CDR3 loop reads CASSQGQGHSYEQYF. In DNA form, the CDR3 reads TGTGCCAGCAGTCAGGGACAGGGGCACTCCTACGAGCAGTACTTC.

The rearrangement links TRBV27 to TRBJ2-7; 7 nucleotides align to TRBD1. Germline CDR1 reads MNHEY; CDR2 reads SMNVEV (reference sequence). The CDR3 is 14 residues long. V gave up 6 bases and J gave up 5 bases; unmatched junction bases: 10. CDR3: CASRETGKNHEQYF. CDR3 in DNA: TGTGCCAGCAGGGAGACAGGGAAGAACCACGAGCAGTACTTC.

The J gene is TRBJ2-1, the V gene TRBV6-2 or TRBV6-3, with 8 positions matching TRBD2. The CDR3 length is 15 residues. Losses at the gene ends were 4 bases for V and 7 bases for J; bases not matched to a gene: 9. In germline, CDR1 is MNHEY, CDR2 SVGEGT. CDR3 amino acids: CASSSAGGAWNEQFF. The CDR3 bases are TGTGCCAGCAGTTCCGCCGGGGGGGCTTGGAATGAGCAGTTCTTC.

This clone has only one observation. The rearrangement uses TRBV7-2 and TRBJ2-7, with D tentatively TRBD2 (7 bases). The CDR3 length is 15 residues. From germline, CDR1 is SGHTA and CDR2 FQGNSA. The germline V and J ends were trimmed by 4 bases and 0 bases, with 13 bases remaining between them. The CDR3 region is CASSYGGGYSYEQYF. For the CDR3, the DNA is TGTGCCAGCAGCTACGGCGGGGGCTACTCCTACGAGCAGTACTTC. Based on the CDR3 plus reference TRBV7-2 and TRBJ2-7, the full variable domain is GAGVSQSPSNKVTEKGKDVELRCDPISGHTALYWYRQSLGQGLEFLIYFQGNSAPDKSGLPSDRFSAERTGGSVSTLTIQRTQQEDSAVYLCASSYGGGYSYEQYFGPGTRLTVT.

The V and J genes are TRBV2 and TRBJ2-1; D call uncertain. The length of the CDR3 is 13 residues. Germline CDR1 and CDR2: SNHLY and FYNNEI. The V gene lost 5 bases and the J gene lost 7 bases, with 12 bases spanning the gap. The CDR3 is CASSPYFANEQFF. The CDR3 DNA is TGTGCCAGCAGTCCCTACTTCGCGAATGAGCAGTTCTTC.

V and J are TRBV7-2 and TRBJ1-4; unclear D gene. The V gene lost 7 bases and the J gene lost 8 bases, with 8 bases spanning the gap. Looked up from germline, CDR1 is SGHTA and CDR2 is FQGNSA. The CDR3 extends over 11 amino acids. The CDR3 nucleotides read TGTGCCAGCACCGGGGAAGAAAAACTGTTTTTT. Protein: CASTGEEKLFF.

The V gene is TRBV18, the J gene TRBJ2-7, with a possible D match to TRBD2 (5 bases). The CDR3 is 15 amino acids. With 3 bases removed from V and 3 bases from J, the gap between germline ends came to 15 bases. Per germline, CDR1 KGHSH and CDR2 LQKENI. In nucleotides, the CDR3 is TGTGCCAGCTCACCGGCCGGTCGGGATTTCTACGAGCAGTACTTC. It specifies CASSPAGRDFYEQYF.

This clone was seen a single time. CDR3 bases: TGTGCCAGCAGCGCCCTTGACAGGGTTAGGAATTCACCCCTCCACTTT. Amino acid sequence: CASSALDRVRNSPLHF. The chain employs TRBV7-8 and TRBJ1-6; 7 bases agree with TRBD1. CDR3 size: 16 residues. J was trimmed by 7 bases and V by 5 bases; bases with no gene match: 11. The V gene's germline CDR1 is SGHVS and CDR2 FQNEAQ.

In DNA form, the CDR3 reads TGTGCCAGCAGGACTGGACAGGGGCTTTATGGCTACACCTTC. Amino acid sequence: CASRTGQGLYGYTF. V is TRBV6-5 and J is TRBJ1-2, with 9 bases lining up with TRBD1. The CDR3 runs 14 residues. Germline-derived CDR1 and CDR2 are MNHEY and SVGAGI. J gave up 5 bases and V 6 bases, and 7 bases lay outside the gene matches.

This chain connects TRBV9 to TRBJ1-6, with D uncertain. The CDR3 spans 17 residues. In germline, CDR1 is SGDLS, CDR2 YYNGEE. V lost 0 bases, J lost 0 bases, and 10 bases lay in between. The CDR3 loop is CASSVEGESSYNSPLHF. The CDR3 bases are TGTGCCAGCAGCGTAGAAGGAGAGAGCTCCTATAATTCACCCCTCCACTTT.

V is TRBV19 and J is TRBJ2-6; D gene ambiguous. The V gene lost 6 bases and the J gene lost 0 bases, with 9 bases spanning the gap. This CDR3 has 15 amino acids. Germline CDR1 and CDR2: LNHDA and SQIVND (reference sequence). The CDR3 region is CASRTTVSGANVLTF. The CDR3 nucleotides are TGTGCCAGTAGGACAACAGTCTCTGGGGCCAACGTCCTGACTTTC.

The J gene is TRBJ1-1, the V gene TRBV2; D possibly corresponds to TRBD1 (5 bases). V was cut by 0 bases and J by 6 bases, with 8 bases left in between. CDR3 size: 13 residues. From germline, CDR1 is SNHLY and CDR2 FYNNEI. CDR3 DNA sequence: TGTGCCAGCAGTGAAGCCGCAGGGTCTGAAGCTTTCTTT. Translated: CASSEAAGSEAFF.

The chain uses TRBV5-1 and TRBJ2-7, with TRBD1 as a possible D gene (8 bases). V lost 3 bases and J 4 bases, leaving 20 bases between the germline ends. Germline V gives CDR1 SGHRS, CDR2 YFSETQ. CDR3 length equals 16 residues. The CDR3 loop is CASSSYQTGEGYEQYF. The DNA of the CDR3 is TGCGCCAGCAGCTCCTATCAGACAGGGGAGGGATACGAGCAGTACTTC. The full variable domain, in which reference TRBV5-1 and TRBJ2-7 provide the parts outside the CDR3, is KAGVTQTPRYLIKTRGQQVTLSCSPISGHRSVSWYQQTPGQGLQFLFEYFSETQRNKGNFPGRFSGRQFSNSRSEMNVSTLELGDSALYLCASSSYQTGEGYEQYFGPGTRLTVT.

The rearrangement links TRBV2 to TRBJ1-6; the match to TRBD1 covers 9 bases. The junction had 2 bases not matched to a gene; V was cut back by 8 bases and J by 6 bases. The CDR3 is 13 residues long. From germline, CDR1 is SNHLY and CDR2 FYNNEI. CDR3 sequence (DNA): TGTGCCAGCGGACAGGGGCCTAATTCACCCCTCCACTTT. Protein: CASGQGPNSPLHF. Supplemented by reference TRBV2 and TRBJ1-6, the full variable domain reads EPEVTQTPSHQVTQMGQEVILRCVPISNHLYFYWYRQILGQKVEFLVSFYNNEISEKSEIFDDQFSVERPDGSNFTLKIRSTKLEDSAMYFCASGQGPNSPLHFGNGTRLTVT.

The rearrangement joins TRBV4-3 to TRBJ1-2; D is possibly TRBD1 (6 bases). Trimming left V 3 bases short and J 4 bases short, with 15 bases between. This CDR3 contains 15 residues. Germline V CDR1 and CDR2: LGHNA, YSLEER. The CDR3 spells CASSQGADGVYGYTF. In nucleotides, the CDR3 is TGCGCCAGCAGCCAGGGGGCGGACGGCGTCTATGGCTACACCTTC.